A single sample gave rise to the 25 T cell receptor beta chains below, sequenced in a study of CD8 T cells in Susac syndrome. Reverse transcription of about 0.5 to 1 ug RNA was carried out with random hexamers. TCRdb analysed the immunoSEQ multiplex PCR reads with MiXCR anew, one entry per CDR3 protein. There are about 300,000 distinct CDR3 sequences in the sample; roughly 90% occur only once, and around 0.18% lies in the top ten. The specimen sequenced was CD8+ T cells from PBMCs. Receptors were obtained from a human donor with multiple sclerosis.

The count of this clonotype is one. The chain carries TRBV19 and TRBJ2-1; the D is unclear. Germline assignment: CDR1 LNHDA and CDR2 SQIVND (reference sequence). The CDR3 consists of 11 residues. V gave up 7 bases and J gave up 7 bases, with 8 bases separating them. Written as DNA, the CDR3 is TGTGCCAGTAATAAAGAGAATGAGCAGTTCTTC. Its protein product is CASNKENEQFF. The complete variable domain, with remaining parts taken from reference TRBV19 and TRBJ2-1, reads DGGITQSPKYLFRKEGQNVTLSCEQNLNHDAMYWYRQDPGQGLRLIYYSQIVNDFQKGDIAEGYSVSREKKESFPLTVTSAQKNPTAFYLCASNKENEQFFGPGTRLTVL.

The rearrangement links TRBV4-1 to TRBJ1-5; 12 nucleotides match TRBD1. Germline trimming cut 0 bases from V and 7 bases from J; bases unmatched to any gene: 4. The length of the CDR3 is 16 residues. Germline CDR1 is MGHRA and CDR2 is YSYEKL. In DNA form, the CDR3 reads TGCGCCAGCAGCCAAGAAGTGGGACAGGGGGCCCAGCCCCAGCATTTT. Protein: CASSQEVGQGAQPQHF.

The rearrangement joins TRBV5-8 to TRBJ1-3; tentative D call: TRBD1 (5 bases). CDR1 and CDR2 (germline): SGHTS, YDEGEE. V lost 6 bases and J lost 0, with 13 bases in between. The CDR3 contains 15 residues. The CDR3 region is CASTLIGASGNTIYF. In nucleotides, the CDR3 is TGTGCCAGCACTCTTATAGGGGCCTCTGGAAACACCATATATTTT.

This CDR3 reads CASSQVPTDYEQYF. The CDR3 region has the DNA TGCGCCAGCAGCCAAGTGCCGACGGACTACGAGCAGTACTTC. This chain joins TRBV4-3 and TRBJ2-7; D not certain. The CDR3 runs 14 residues. Trimming shortened V by 1 base and J by 3 bases, and 10 bases separated the two germline ends. Germline CDR1 reads LGHNA; CDR2 reads YSLEER.

CDR3 protein: CASSLWEESGNTIYF. CDR3 nucleotide sequence: TGTGCCAGCAGCTTATGGGAGGAATCAGGAAACACCATATATTTT. The genes are TRBV7-6 and TRBJ1-3; D gene ambiguous. The germline V and J ends were trimmed by 2 bases and 4 bases, with 12 bases remaining between them. The CDR3 contains 15 residues. Germline assignment: CDR1 SGHVS and CDR2 FNYEAQ.

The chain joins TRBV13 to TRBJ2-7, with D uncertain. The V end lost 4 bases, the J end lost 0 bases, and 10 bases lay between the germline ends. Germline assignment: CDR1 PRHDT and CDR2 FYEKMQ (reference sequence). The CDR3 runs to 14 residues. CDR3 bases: TGTGCCAGCAGCTCGACGGAAAACTCCTACGAGCAGTACTTC. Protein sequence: CASSSTENSYEQYF.

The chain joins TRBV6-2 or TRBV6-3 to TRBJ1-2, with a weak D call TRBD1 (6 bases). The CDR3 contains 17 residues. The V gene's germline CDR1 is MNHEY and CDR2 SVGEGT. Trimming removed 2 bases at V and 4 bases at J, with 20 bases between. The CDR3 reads CASSYADERGRVYGYTF. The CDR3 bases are TGTGCCAGCAGTTACGCCGATGAACGGGGGCGGGTCTATGGCTACACCTTC.

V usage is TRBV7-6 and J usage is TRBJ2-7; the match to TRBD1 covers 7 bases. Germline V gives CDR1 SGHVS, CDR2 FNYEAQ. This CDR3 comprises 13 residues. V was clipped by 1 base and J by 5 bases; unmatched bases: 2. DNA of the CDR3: TGTGCCAGCAGCTTAGAAGGGACAGACGAGCAGTACTTC. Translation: CASSLEGTDEQYF.

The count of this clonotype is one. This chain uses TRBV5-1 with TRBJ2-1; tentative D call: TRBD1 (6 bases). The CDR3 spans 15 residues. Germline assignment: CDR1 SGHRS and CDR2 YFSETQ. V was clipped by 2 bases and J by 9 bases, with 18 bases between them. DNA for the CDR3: TGCGCCAGCAGCTTATCGTGGGGCTTCAGGGGTGAGCAGTTCTTC. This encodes CASSLSWGFRGEQFF.

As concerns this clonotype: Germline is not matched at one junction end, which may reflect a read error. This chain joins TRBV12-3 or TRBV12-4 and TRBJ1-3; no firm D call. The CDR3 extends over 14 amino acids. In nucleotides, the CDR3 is TGTGCCAACAGTTTATATCCTAGGTTGGACACCATATATTTT. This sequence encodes CANSLYPRLDTIYF.

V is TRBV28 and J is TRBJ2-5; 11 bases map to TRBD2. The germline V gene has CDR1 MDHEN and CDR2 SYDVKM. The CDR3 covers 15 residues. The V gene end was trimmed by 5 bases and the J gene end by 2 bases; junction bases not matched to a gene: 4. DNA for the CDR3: TGTGCCAGCAGTCCTCGACTAGCGGGGCAAGAGACCCAGTACTTC. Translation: CASSPRLAGQETQYF.

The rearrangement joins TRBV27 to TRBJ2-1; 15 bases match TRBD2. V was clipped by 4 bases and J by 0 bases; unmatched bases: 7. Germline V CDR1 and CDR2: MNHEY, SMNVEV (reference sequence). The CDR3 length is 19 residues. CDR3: CASSWAGLAGGHSYNEQFF. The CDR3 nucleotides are TGTGCCAGCAGTTGGGCGGGACTAGCGGGGGGCCACTCCTACAATGAGCAGTTCTTC.

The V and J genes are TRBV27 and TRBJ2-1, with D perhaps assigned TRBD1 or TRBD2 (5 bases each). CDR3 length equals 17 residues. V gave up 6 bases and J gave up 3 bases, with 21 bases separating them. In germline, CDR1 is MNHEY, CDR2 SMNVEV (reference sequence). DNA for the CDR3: TGTGCCAGCAGCCCGGGACCTTCCTCCCGGAGCTACAATGAGCAGTTCTTC. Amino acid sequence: CASSPGPSSRSYNEQFF.

CDR3 loop: CSVDTDLYVGYTF. The CDR3, as DNA: TGCAGCGTTGATACGGATCTCTATGTGGGCTACACCTTC. This rearrangement joins TRBV29-1 to TRBJ1-2; D is ambiguous. The CDR3 has 13 amino acids. The germline V gene has CDR1 SQVTM and CDR2 ANQGSEA. V lost 3 bases to trimming and J lost 8 bases, with 16 bases between them.

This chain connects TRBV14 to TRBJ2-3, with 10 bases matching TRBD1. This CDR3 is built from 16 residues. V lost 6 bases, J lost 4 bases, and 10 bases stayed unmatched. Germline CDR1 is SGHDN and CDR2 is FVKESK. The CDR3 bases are TGTGCCAGCAGTCTCACCGGGACAGGGGAGTCAGATACGCAGTATTTT. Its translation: CASSLTGTGESDTQYF.

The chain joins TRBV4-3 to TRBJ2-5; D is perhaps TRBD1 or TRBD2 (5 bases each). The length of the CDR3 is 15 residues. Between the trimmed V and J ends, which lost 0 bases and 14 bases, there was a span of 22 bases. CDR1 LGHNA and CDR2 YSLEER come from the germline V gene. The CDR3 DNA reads TGCGCCAGCAGCCAAGATTGGGGGTCAGTGGGTAAGCCCTACTTC. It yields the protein CASSQDWGSVGKPYF.

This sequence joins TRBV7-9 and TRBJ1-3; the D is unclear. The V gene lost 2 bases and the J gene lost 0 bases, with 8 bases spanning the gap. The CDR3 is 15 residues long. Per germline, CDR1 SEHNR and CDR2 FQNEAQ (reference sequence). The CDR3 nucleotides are TGTGCCAGCAGCTTACCCCGCTACTCTGGAAACACCATATATTTT. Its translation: CASSLPRYSGNTIYF.

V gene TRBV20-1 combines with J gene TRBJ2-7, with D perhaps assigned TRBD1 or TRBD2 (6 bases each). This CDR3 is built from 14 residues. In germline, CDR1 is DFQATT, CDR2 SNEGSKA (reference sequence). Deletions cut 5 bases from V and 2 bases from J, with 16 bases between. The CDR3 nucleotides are TGCAGTGCTCCTATCCGGGGGCTGGCCTACGAGCAGTACTTC. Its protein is CSAPIRGLAYEQYF.

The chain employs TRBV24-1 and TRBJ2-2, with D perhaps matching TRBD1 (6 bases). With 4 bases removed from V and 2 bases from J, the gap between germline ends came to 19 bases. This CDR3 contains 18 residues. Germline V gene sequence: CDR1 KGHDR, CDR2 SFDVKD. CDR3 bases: TGTGCCACCAGTGAAAAATTCGCGGACAGTGAAAACACCGGGGAGCTGTTTTTT. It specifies CATSEKFADSENTGELFF.

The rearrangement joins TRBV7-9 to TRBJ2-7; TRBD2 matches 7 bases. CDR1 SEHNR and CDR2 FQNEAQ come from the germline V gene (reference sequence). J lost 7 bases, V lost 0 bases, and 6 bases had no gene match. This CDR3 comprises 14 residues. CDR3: CASSLAGGPGEQYF. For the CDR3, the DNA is TGTGCCAGCAGCTTAGCGGGAGGGCCAGGGGAGCAGTACTTC.

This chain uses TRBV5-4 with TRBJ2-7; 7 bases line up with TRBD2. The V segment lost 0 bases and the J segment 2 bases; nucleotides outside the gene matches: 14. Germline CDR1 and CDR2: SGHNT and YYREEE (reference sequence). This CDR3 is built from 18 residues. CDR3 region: CASSLGAAGVVAPYEQYF. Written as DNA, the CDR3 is TGTGCCAGCAGCTTGGGAGCGGCGGGAGTGGTTGCCCCCTACGAGCAGTACTTC.

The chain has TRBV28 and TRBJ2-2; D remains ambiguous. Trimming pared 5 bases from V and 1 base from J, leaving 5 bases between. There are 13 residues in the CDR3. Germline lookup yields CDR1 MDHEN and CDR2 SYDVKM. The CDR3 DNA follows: TGTGCCAGCAGTCCTCGGAACACCGGGGAGCTGTTTTTT. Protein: CASSPRNTGELFF.

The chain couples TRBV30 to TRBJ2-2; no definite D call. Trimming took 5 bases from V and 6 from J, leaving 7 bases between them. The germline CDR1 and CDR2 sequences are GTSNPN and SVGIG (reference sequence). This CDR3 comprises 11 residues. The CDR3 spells CAWGSSGELFF. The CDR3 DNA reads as TGTGCCTGGGGAAGCTCCGGGGAGCTGTTTTTT.

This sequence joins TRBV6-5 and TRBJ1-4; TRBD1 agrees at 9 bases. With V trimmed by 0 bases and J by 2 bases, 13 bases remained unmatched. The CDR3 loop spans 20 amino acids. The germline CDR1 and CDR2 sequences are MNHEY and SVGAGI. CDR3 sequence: CASSYSFPWMTGGTNEKLFF. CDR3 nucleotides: TGTGCCAGCAGTTACTCGTTTCCTTGGATGACAGGGGGTACTAATGAAAAACTGTTTTTT.

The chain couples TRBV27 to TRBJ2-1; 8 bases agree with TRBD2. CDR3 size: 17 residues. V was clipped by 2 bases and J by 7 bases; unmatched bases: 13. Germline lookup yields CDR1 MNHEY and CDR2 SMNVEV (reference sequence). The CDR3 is CASSLVAVAGLGNEQFF. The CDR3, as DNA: TGTGCCAGCAGTTTAGTCGCGGTAGCGGGACTGGGGAATGAGCAGTTCTTC.